These T cell receptor beta chains were read from a single sample in a study of blood T cells in healthy people across ages. MiXCR, run by TCRdb on the 5' RACE reads, gives a single entry per CDR3 protein. The sample includes about 1.4 million distinct CDR3 sequences, 45% to 70% seen only once; the top ten take roughly 6.3%. The sample was blood. These receptors were taken from a man between 18 and 35 years old in good health. Each CDR3 is given without its conserved first and last residue. The D gene is left open where the match is weak.

CDR3: ASHQGLGDYEQY
length: 12
J: TRBJ2-7
V: TRBV5-1
D: NA

CDR3: ASSSGTDNSPLH
length: 12
J: TRBJ1-6
V: TRBV27
D: TRBD1

CDR3: ASSLARGGRYYGYT
length: 14
J: TRBJ1-2
V: TRBV7-2
D: NA

CDR3: ASSLGPGVYGYT
length: 12
J: TRBJ1-2
V: TRBV7-9
D: NA

CDR3: ASSVATAGRGSNEQF
length: 15
J: TRBJ2-1
V: TRBV9
D: NA

CDR3: ATSDFASEDEQF
length: 12
J: TRBJ2-1
V: TRBV24-1
D: NA

CDR3: ASSLVSRAEAF
length: 11
J: TRBJ1-1
V: TRBV7-2
D: NA

CDR3: ASSLEQFQETQY
length: 12
J: TRBJ2-5
V: TRBV12-3/TRBV12-4
D: NA

CDR3: ASSLSNNEQF
length: 10
J: TRBJ2-1
V: TRBV7-9
D: NA

CDR3: ASSLAGTSSLDTQY
length: 14
J: TRBJ2-3
V: TRBV5-8
D: TRBD2

CDR3: AISDPGQGRQPQH
length: 13
J: TRBJ1-5
V: TRBV10-3
D: TRBD1

CDR3: ASSLRLRGFEQF
length: 12
J: TRBJ2-1
V: TRBV7-9
D: NA

CDR3: ASSLVEEDEQF
length: 11
J: TRBJ2-1
V: TRBV7-9
D: NA

CDR3: ASSPEYGGQY
length: 10
J: TRBJ2-7
V: TRBV5-1
D: NA

CDR3: ASSLTTTRGATDTQY
length: 15
J: TRBJ2-3
V: TRBV27
D: NA

CDR3: ASSHTGQDTQY
length: 11
J: TRBJ2-3
V: TRBV5-4
D: NA

CDR3: ASSTLAWRTWEETQY
length: 15
J: TRBJ2-5
V: TRBV11-2
D: NA

CDR3: ASRSGSSGANVLT
length: 13
J: TRBJ2-6
V: TRBV5-1
D: NA

CDR3: ATSPGSDTQY
length: 10
J: TRBJ2-3
V: TRBV15
D: NA

CDR3: AISWGDTQY
length: 9
J: TRBJ2-3
V: TRBV5-1
D: NA

CDR3: ASSLADTSGVYNEQF
length: 15
J: TRBJ2-1
V: TRBV5-1
D: TRBD2

CDR3: SVAADSYEQY
length: 10
J: TRBJ2-7
V: TRBV29-1
D: NA

CDR3: ASSQAMGDTQY
length: 11
J: TRBJ2-3
V: TRBV4-1
D: NA